Listed below are T cell receptor beta chains from one sample, sequenced in a study of blood T cell repertoires in COVID-19. The assay was immunoSEQ multiplex PCR, and TCRdb's table has in-frame clones only and misses some. The sample contains approximately 470,000 clones, 70% to 90% of which appear only once. Input material: peripheral blood. The source is a human donor in a cohort sampled during active COVID-19. Both conserved end residues are part of each CDR3. Fields, in order: V gene, D gene, clone size, J gene, CDR3 DNA, CDR3 protein. A D gene is named only where the DNA matches it firmly. Size values are once, few and many counts, or a class for expanded clones, and some rows have none.

>TRBV2|.|few|TRBJ2-2
TGTGCCAGCAGTGTCGAGCAGGTCCTGGGGCCCGGGGAGCTGTTTTTT
CASSVEQVLGPGELFF
>TRBV18|TRBD2|.|TRBJ2-3
TGTGCCAGCTCACCTCTGCCTAGCGGCCCCCAGTATTTT
CASSPLPSGPQYF
>TRBV3-1/TRBV3-2|.|once|TRBJ2-4
TGTGCCAGCAGCCAAGAAGCAGGGTGGAACATTCAGTACTTC
CASSQEAGWNIQYF
>TRBV19|.|.|TRBJ2-4
TGTGCCAGTAGTATAGAGCGGGCCTCGCAAGCCAAAAACATTCAGTACTTC
CASSIERASQAKNIQYF
>TRBV19|.|.|TRBJ1-3
TGTGCCAGTAGTATTAGTTCCGGGATCTCTGGAAACACCATATATTTT
CASSISSGISGNTIYF
>TRBV9|TRBD1|.|TRBJ1-2
TGTGCCAGCAGCGTAATAGAGACAGGGCGCGGAGGCTACACCTTC
CASSVIETGRGGYTF
>TRBV14|TRBD2|once|TRBJ2-1
TGTGCCAGCAGCCAAGATTTGGGACTAGCGGGAGGGCCTTGGGAGCAGTTCTTC
CASSQDLGLAGGPWEQFF
>TRBV18|TRBD2|.|TRBJ2-1
TGTGCCAGCTCACCAGGGACTAGCGGGAGGTACAATGAGCAGTTCTTC
CASSPGTSGRYNEQFF
>TRBV7-2|TRBD1|few|TRBJ1-2
TGTGCCAGCAGCAGGGACAGAACAAATGGCTACACCTTC
CASSRDRTNGYTF
>TRBV4-3|.|few|TRBJ1-2
TGCGCCAGCAGCCAAGATACAAGGGGAAATGGCTACACCTTC
CASSQDTRGNGYTF
>TRBV9|TRBD1|.|TRBJ1-1
TGTGCCAGCAGCGTATCATTACGGGACAGGGGCGACACTGAAGCTTTCTTT
CASSVSLRDRGDTEAFF
>TRBV28|TRBD1|few|TRBJ1-2
TGTGCCATGAGGACAGGGGTAAGCATAAATGGCTACACCTTC
CAMRTGVSINGYTF
>TRBV5-1|TRBD2|.|TRBJ2-2
TGCGCCAGCAGACACCCGAGCGGGAGGAACACCGGGGAGCTGTTTTTT
CASRHPSGRNTGELFF
>TRBV6-1|TRBD1|.|TRBJ1-5
TGTGCCAGCAGTGAAGGGACAGGGGGCCGGCAGCCCCAGCATTTT
CASSEGTGGRQPQHF
>TRBV3-1/TRBV3-2|TRBD2|.|TRBJ2-1
TGTGCCAGCAGCAACTTTGGGTTGGGCGGGAGGATAGGCTATGAGCAGTTCTTC
CASSNFGLGGRIGYEQFF
>TRBV4-1|TRBD1|few|TRBJ1-5
TGCGCCAGCAGCCAACGGGACAGTGCAAATCAGCCCCAGCATTTT
CASSQRDSANQPQHF
>TRBV19|TRBD1|.|TRBJ1-5
TGTGCCAGTAGTATAGCAGGGGGCAGGGATCAGCCCCAGCATTTT
CASSIAGGRDQPQHF
>TRBV7-2|.|.|TRBJ2-7
TGTGCCAGCAGCCCCTCTGCGGGGTTCTTCTACGAGCAGTACTTC
CASSPSAGFFYEQYF
>TRBV30|.|.|TRBJ1-1
TGTGCCTGGAGGAGACAAATGAACACTGAAGCTTTCTTT
CAWRRQMNTEAFF
>TRBV28|TRBD2|few|TRBJ2-2
TGTGCCAGCAGTTTAGCGGGAGGTAGGGAGCTGTTTTTT
CASSLAGGRELFF
>TRBV7-2|TRBD2|.|TRBJ2-1
TGTGCCAGCAGCTTAGTTTCAGGACTAGCGGGAAGCAATGAGCAGTTCTTC
CASSLVSGLAGSNEQFF
>TRBV18|.|.|TRBJ2-3
TGTGCCAGCGCCCCGAGGCGTACCGATACGCAGTATTTT
CASAPRRTDTQYF
>TRBV19|TRBD2|.|TRBJ2-1
TGTGCCACCAAGACTAGCGGGGGCTACAATGAGCAGTTCTTC
CATKTSGGYNEQFF
>TRBV30|TRBD1|.|TRBJ1-5
TGTGCCTCCCATAACCGACAGGGTAAGGCTCAGCCCCAGCATTTT
CASHNRQGKAQPQHF
>TRBV7-9|.|few|TRBJ1-6
TGTGCCTCGAGTTCAGGCAATAATTCACCCCTCCACTTT
CASSSGNNSPLHF
>TRBV28|.|.|TRBJ1-5
TGTGCCAGCGGTCTCCAAGCCTATAGCAATCAGCCCCAGCATTTT
CASGLQAYSNQPQHF
>TRBV28|.|.|TRBJ2-7
TGTGCCAGCAGGCCCAATCAGCTAGGTTACGAGCAGTACTTC
CASRPNQLGYEQYF
>TRBV6-4|.|once|TRBJ1-3
TGTGCCAGCCCCACGTCGGTCGCCTCTGGAAACACCATATATTTT
CASPTSVASGNTIYF
>TRBV10-3|TRBD1|.|TRBJ2-5
TGTGCCATAGCGGACAGGGACCAAGAGACCCAGTACTTC
CAIADRDQETQYF
>TRBV30|.|.|TRBJ1-1
TGTGCCTGGAGCGGTACTACTGAAGCTTTCTTT
CAWSGTTEAFF
>TRBV11-2|TRBD1|few|TRBJ2-1
TGTGCCAGCAGCAATCCTCTCGGACCCAGGGGGTATGAGCAGTTCTTC
CASSNPLGPRGYEQFF
>TRBV24-1|.|.|TRBJ2-3
TGTGCCACCAGTGACAGGGCTGGTCCAGATACGCAGTATTTT
CATSDRAGPDTQYF
>TRBV19|.|many|TRBJ2-2
TGTGCCAGTAGTATGCACAGGGAAGGGGAGCTGTTTTTT
CASSMHREGELFF
>TRBV2|TRBD1|once|TRBJ2-5
TGTGCCAGCAGTGTTTCCGGGACAGGGGAAGAGACCCAGTACTTC
CASSVSGTGEETQYF
>TRBV5-1|TRBD1|.|TRBJ2-2
TGCGCCAGCAGTTCTACAGGGGCGAACACCGGGGAGCTGTTTTTT
CASSSTGANTGELFF
>TRBV25-1|TRBD2|.|TRBJ2-1
TGTGCCAGCCCCACTCGGCGGGGGGCTGTCGTGATCAATGAGCAGTTCTTC
CASPTRRGAVVINEQFF